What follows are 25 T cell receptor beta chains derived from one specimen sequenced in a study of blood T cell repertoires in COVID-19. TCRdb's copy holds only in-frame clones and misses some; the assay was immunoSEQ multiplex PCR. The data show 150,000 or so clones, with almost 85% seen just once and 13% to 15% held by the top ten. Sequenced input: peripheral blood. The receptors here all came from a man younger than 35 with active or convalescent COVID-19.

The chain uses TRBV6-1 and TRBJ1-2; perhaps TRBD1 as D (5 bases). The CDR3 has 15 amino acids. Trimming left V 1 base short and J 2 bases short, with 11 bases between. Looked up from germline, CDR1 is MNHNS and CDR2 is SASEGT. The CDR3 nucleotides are TGTGCCAGCAGTGAAGTCGGGGGAACCAACTATGGCTACACCTTC. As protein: CASSEVGGTNYGYTF.

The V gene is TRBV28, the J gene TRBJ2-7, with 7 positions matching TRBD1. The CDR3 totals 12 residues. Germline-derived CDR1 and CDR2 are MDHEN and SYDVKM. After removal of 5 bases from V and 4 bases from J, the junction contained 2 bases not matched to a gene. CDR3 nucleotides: TGTGCCAGCAGTCTACAGGGGTACGAGCAGTACTTC. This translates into CASSLQGYEQYF.

The CDR3 sequence is CASSLTGETEAFF. The CDR3 region has the DNA TGTGCCAGCAGCTTGACAGGGGAGACTGAAGCTTTCTTT. V is TRBV7-3 and J is TRBJ1-1; 8 nucleotides match TRBD1. J was trimmed by 5 bases and V by 3 bases; bases with no gene match: 2. The CDR3 totals 13 residues. Germline-derived CDR1 and CDR2 are SGHTA and FQGTGA.

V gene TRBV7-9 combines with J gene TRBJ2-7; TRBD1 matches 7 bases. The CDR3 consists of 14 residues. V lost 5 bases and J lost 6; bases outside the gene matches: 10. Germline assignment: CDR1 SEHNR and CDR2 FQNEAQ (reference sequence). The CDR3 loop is CASSHRQGPGEQYF. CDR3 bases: TGTGCCAGCAGCCACAGACAGGGCCCAGGCGAGCAGTACTTC.

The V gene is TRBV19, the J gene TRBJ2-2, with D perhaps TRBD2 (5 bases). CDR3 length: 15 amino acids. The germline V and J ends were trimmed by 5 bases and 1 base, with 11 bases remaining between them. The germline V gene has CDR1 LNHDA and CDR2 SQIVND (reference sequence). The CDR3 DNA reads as TGTGCCAGTAGTCTACGGACTCAGAACACCGGGGAGCTGTTTTTT. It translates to CASSLRTQNTGELFF.

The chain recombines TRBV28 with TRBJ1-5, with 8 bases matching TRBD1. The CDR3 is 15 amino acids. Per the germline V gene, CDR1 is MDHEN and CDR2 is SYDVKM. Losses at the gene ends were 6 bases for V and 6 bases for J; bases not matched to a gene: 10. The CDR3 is CASSLGTGSGQPQHF. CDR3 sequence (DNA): TGTGCCAGCAGCCTTGGGACAGGCTCGGGTCAGCCCCAGCATTTT.

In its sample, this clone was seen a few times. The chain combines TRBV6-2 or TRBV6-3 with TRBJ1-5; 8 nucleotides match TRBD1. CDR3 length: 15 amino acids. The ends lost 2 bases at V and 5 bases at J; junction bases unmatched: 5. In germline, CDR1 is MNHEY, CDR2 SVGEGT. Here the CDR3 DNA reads TGTGCCAGCAGTTACACGGCCAGGGGGCATCAGCCCCAGCATTTT. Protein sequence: CASSYTARGHQPQHF.

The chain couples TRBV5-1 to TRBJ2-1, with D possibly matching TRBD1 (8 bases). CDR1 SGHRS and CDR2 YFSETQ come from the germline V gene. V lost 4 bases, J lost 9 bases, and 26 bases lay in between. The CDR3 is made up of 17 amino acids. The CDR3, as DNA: TGCGCCAGCAGCGTCGACAGGGGAGGGGTTACAGGTCGTGAGCAGTTCTTC. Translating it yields CASSVDRGGVTGREQFF.

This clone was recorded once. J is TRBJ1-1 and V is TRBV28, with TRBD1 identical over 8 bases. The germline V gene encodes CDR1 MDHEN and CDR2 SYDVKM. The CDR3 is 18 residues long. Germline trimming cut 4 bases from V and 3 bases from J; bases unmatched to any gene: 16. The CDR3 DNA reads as TGTGCCAGCAGTTCCGAAGGCGACAGGGGAAGGGGGGACACTGAAGCTTTCTTT. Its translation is CASSSEGDRGRGDTEAFF.

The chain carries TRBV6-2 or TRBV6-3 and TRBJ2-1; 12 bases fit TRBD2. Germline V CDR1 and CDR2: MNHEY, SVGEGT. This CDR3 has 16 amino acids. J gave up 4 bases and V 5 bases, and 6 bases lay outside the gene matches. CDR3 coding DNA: TGTGCCAGCAGTCTCAGACTAGCGGGGGTGTACAATGAGCAGTTCTTC. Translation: CASSLRLAGVYNEQFF.

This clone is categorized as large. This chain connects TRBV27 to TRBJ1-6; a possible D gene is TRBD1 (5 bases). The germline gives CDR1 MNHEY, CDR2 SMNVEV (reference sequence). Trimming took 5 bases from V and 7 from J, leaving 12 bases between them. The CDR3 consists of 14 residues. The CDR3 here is CASSVTAGNSPLHF. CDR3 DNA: TGTGCCAGCAGTGTAACCGCAGGGAATTCACCCCTCCACTTT.

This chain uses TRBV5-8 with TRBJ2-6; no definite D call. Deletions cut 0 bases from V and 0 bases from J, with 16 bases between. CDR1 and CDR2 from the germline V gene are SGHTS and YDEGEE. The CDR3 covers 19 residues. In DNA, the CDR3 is TGTGCCAGCAGCTTGGCTTGGAAAGGTTCAGGCTCTGGGGCCAACGTCCTGACTTTC. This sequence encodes CASSLAWKGSGSGANVLTF.

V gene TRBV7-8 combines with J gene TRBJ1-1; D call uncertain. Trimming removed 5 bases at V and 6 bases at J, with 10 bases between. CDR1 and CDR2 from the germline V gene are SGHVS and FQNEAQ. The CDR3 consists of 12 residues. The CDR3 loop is CASSPGGAEAFF. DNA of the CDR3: TGTGCCAGCAGCCCGGGTGGAGCTGAAGCTTTCTTT.

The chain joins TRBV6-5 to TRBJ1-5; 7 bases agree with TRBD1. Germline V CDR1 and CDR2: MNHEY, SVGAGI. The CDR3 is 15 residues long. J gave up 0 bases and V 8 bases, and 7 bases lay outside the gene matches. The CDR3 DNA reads TGTGCCAGCCGATACAGGGGTAATAGCAATCAGCCCCAGCATTTT. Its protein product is CASRYRGNSNQPQHF.

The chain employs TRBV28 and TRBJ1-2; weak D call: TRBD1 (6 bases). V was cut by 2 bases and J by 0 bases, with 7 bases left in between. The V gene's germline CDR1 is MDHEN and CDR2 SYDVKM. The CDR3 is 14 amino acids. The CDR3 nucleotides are TGTGCCAGCAGTTTACACAGGGCTAACTATGGCTACACCTTC. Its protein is CASSLHRANYGYTF.

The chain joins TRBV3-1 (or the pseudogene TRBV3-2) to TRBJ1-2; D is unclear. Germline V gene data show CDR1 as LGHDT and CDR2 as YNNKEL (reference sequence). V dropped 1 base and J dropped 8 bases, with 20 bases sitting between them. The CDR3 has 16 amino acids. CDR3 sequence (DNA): TGTGCCAGCAGCCAAGGATTCTTGGTCTATCAAGCAGGCTACACCTTC. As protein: CASSQGFLVYQAGYTF.

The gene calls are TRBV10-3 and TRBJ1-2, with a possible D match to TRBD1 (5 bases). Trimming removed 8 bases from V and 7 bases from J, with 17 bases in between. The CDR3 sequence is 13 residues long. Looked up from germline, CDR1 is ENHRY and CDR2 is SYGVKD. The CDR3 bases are TGTGCCATCCCCCAACTTGGGGCGCTTGGCTACACCTTC. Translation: CAIPQLGALGYTF.

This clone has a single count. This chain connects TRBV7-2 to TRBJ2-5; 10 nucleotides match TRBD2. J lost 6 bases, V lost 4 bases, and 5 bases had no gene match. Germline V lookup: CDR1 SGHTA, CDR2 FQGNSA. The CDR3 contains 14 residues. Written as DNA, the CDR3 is TGTGCCAGCAGCTCTTCTAGCGGGAGTAAGACCCAGTACTTC. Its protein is CASSSSSGSKTQYF.

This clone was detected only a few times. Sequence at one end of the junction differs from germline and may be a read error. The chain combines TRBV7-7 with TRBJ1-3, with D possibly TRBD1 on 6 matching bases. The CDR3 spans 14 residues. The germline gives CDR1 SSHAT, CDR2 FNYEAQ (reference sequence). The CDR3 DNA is TGTGCTAGCAGCAGGACAGTCTCTGGAAACACCATATATTTT. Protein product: CASSRTVSGNTIYF.

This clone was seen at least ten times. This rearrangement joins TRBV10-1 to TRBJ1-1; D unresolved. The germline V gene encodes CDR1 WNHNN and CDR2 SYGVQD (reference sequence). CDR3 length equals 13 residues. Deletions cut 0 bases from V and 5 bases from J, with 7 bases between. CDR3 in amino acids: CASSESAVTEAFF. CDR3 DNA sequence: TGCGCCAGCAGTGAGTCGGCGGTTACTGAAGCTTTCTTT.

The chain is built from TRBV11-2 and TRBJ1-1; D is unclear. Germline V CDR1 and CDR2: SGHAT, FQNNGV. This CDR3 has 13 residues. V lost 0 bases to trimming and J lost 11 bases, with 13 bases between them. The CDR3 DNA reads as TGTGCCAGCAGCTTAGATTTTGGAGGGTTGGCTTTCTTT. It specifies CASSLDFGGLAFF.

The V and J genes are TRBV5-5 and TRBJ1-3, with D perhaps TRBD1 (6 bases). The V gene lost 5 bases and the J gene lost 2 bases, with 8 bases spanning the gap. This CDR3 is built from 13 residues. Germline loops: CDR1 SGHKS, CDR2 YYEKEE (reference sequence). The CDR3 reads CASSRTAGNTIYF. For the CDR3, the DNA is TGTGCCAGCAGTAGGACAGCTGGAAACACCATATATTTT.

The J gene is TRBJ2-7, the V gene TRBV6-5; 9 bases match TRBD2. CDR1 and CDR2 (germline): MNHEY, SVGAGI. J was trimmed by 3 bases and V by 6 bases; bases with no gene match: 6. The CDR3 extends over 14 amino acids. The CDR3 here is CASRPLAGSYEQYF. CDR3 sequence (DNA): TGTGCCAGCAGACCTCTAGCGGGGAGCTACGAGCAGTACTTC.

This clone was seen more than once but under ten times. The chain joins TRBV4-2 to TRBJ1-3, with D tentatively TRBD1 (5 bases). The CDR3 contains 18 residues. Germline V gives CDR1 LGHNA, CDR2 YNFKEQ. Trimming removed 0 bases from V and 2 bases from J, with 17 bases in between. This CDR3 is CASSQDIAARGAGNTIYF. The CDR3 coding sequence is TGTGCCAGCAGCCAAGATATAGCAGCTAGGGGTGCTGGAAACACCATATATTTT.

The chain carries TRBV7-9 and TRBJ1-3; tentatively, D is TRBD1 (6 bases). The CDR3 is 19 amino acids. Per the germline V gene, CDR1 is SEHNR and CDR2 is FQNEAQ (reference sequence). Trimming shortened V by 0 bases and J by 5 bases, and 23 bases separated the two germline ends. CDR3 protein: CASSLARGLNRDHRNTIYF. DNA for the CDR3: TGTGCCAGCAGCTTAGCGAGAGGCTTGAACAGGGATCATAGAAACACCATATATTTT.